This T cell receptor (beta chain) was sequenced during a study of shared clonotypes between healthy human individuals. Donors comprised only Caucasian adults living in Nashville, Tennessee. On sorted subsets, replicate PCRs used about 200 ng DNA, or tens of thousands of T cell genomes. TCRdb's copy holds only in-frame clones and misses some; the assay was immunoSEQ multiplex PCR. This sample has 550,000 to 800,000 clones, with around 90% found just once. This receptor was obtained from a man younger than 35 in good health. Some clones in this sample may be carry-over from other donors' samples. Material: memory CD8+ T cells from PBMCs. Noted subset: CD45RO+ cells pooled with CCR7-negative TemRA cells.

In DNA form, the CDR3 reads TGCGCCAGCAGCCCCCAAATTGGGTCCGGTCGAGTCGTTGGACAGGGTCCGGGCTACACCTTC. Translating it yields CASSPQIGSGRVVGQGPGYTF. The V call is TRBV4-1, the J call TRBJ1-2, with 8 bases that match TRBD1. Looked up from germline, CDR1 is MGHRA and CDR2 is YSYEKL. J lost 8 bases, V lost 4 bases, and 30 bases had no gene match. This CDR3 is built from 21 residues.